The clone carrying this TCR beta chain was detected many times. Its antigen is not known. Amplified regions were TCR beta CDR3 sequences from RNA transcripts. Initially, a first-round RT-PCR of the TCR CDR3 employed the HTBI primer set. TCRdb re-analysed the multiplex PCR reads in MiXCR, keeping a single row per CDR3 protein. The profile shows roughly 750,000 distinct CDR3 sequences, about a sixth of them singletons. Subjects aged 18 to 65 presented with newly diagnosed hyperthyroidism of less than 2 months' duration. Clinical symptoms, serum thyroxine, TRAb, thyroid ultrasound and orbital computed tomography established diagnosis. This entry comes from a study of T cells in Graves' hyperthyroidism and ophthalmopathy. Findings and limits, study-wide: Blood samples included most of the expanded thyroid clonotypes exceeding 0.001.

V trimming: 3 bases; J trimming: 4 bases; junction bases outside the gene matches: 5. The CDR3 loop spans 14 amino acids. The rearrangement links TRBV12-3 or TRBV12-4 to TRBJ2-7; 8 nucleotides agree with TRBD1. Sequenced material: blood. This TCR derives from a young man with Graves' hyperthyroidism. CDR3 coding DNA: TGTGCCAGCAGTTTCGACAGGGGTAGGTACGAGCAGTACTTC. This codes for CASSFDRGRYEQYF.